One sample yielded the 23 T cell receptor beta chains listed below, sequenced in a study of radiation and T cells in renal cell carcinoma. Produced via immunoSEQ multiplex PCR; TCRdb's table is partial and in-frame only. The sample holds around 86,000 clones, 80% to 90% seen once. The time point here: blood 2 weeks post-SBRT. Specified treatment: 15 Gy SBRT to primary tumor, nephrectomy 4 weeks later. The material sequenced was blood, taken from a patient whose treatment included radiotherapy and nephrectomy. The receptor source for this set is a woman in her forties or fifties with renal cell carcinoma.

The rearrangement links TRBV14 to TRBJ2-5; 13 nucleotides align to TRBD2. CDR1 SGHDN and CDR2 FVKESK come from the germline V gene. The J segment lost 5 bases and the V segment lost 7 bases, leaving 7 bases of the junction unmatched. The CDR3 has 15 amino acids. The CDR3 protein is CASILAGGPWETQYF. CDR3 sequence (DNA): TGTGCCAGCATACTAGCGGGGGGGCCCTGGGAGACCCAGTACTTC.

The CDR3 loop reads CASSIGAGGNTQYF. CDR3 nucleotide sequence: TGTGCCAGTAGTATAGGTGCAGGGGGTAATACGCAGTATTTT. This chain connects TRBV19 to TRBJ2-3; 7 bases are shared with TRBD1. Germline assignment: CDR1 LNHDA and CDR2 SQIVND (reference sequence). With V trimmed by 1 base and J by 7 bases, 5 bases remained unmatched. This CDR3 contains 14 residues.

This chain links TRBV5-4 with TRBJ2-3, with 10 bases fitting TRBD2. V was pared by 1 base and J by 1 base, with 3 bases of the junction left unmatched. Germline CDR1 and CDR2: SGHNT and YYREEE (reference sequence). This CDR3 region has 16 residues. The CDR3 loop is CASSLRLAGGTDTQYF. The DNA for the CDR3 is TGTGCCAGCAGCTTGAGGCTAGCGGGGGGCACAGATACGCAGTATTTT.

The V and J genes are TRBV4-3 and TRBJ2-3; 13 positions match TRBD2. Germline V lookup: CDR1 LGHNA, CDR2 YSLEER. This CDR3 spans 19 amino acids. The J segment lost 5 bases and the V segment lost 0 bases, leaving 11 bases of the junction unmatched. The CDR3 spells CASSQDTVGLAGVEDTQYF. The CDR3 coding sequence is TGCGCCAGCAGCCAAGATACTGTCGGACTAGCGGGAGTAGAAGATACGCAGTATTTT.

V and J are TRBV25-1 and TRBJ2-7; TRBD1 matches 12 bases. The trim removed 1 base at V and 5 bases at J, leaving 3 bases unmatched. Germline V CDR1 and CDR2: MGHDK, SYGVNS. This CDR3 comprises 15 residues. The CDR3 spells CASSESGTGGDEQYF. As DNA, the CDR3 is TGTGCCAGCAGTGAATCCGGGACAGGGGGCGACGAGCAGTACTTC.

The chain carries TRBV6-5 and TRBJ2-3; no reliable D call. The germline V gene has CDR1 MNHEY and CDR2 SVGAGI. Trimming pared 6 bases from V and 0 bases from J, leaving 10 bases between. The CDR3 consists of 14 residues. This CDR3 reads CASRLGLSTDTQYF. CDR3 in DNA: TGTGCCAGCAGGCTAGGGTTGAGCACAGATACGCAGTATTTT.

V gene TRBV5-1 combines with J gene TRBJ2-3; the D gene is possibly TRBD2 (5 bases). The germline V gene encodes CDR1 SGHRS and CDR2 YFSETQ. V lost 0 bases and J lost 0, with 8 bases in between. The length of the CDR3 is 15 residues. The CDR3 region has the DNA TGCGCCAGCAGCTTGGTACCGGGGAGCACAGATACGCAGTATTTT. This translates into CASSLVPGSTDTQYF.

This chain uses TRBV5-1 with TRBJ1-4, with 10 nucleotides matching TRBD1. The CDR3 runs to 16 residues. The ends lost 4 bases at V and 6 bases at J; junction bases unmatched: 9. Germline CDR1 SGHRS, CDR2 YFSETQ. Here the CDR3 DNA reads TGCGCCAGCAGCGGAAGGACAGGGGGAGGTGATGAAAAACTGTTTTTT. It encodes CASSGRTGGGDEKLFF.

The chain is built from TRBV7-2 and TRBJ2-7; 11 bases match TRBD2. V trimming: 1 base; J trimming: 3 bases; junction bases outside the gene matches: 2. Per the germline V gene, CDR1 is SGHTA and CDR2 is FQGNSA. This CDR3 region has 15 residues. The CDR3 protein is CASSLGLAGFYEQYF. In DNA form, the CDR3 reads TGTGCCAGCAGCTTAGGACTAGCGGGGTTCTACGAGCAGTACTTC.

The chain employs TRBV7-9 and TRBJ2-3; a weak D match, TRBD1 (6 bases). Germline V lookup: CDR1 SEHNR, CDR2 FQNEAQ (reference sequence). The ends were cut back, 2 bases at V and 2 bases at J, with 11 bases in the middle. The CDR3 loop spans 15 amino acids. The CDR3: CASSLTTGLTDTQYF. The CDR3 nucleotides read TGTGCCAGCAGCTTAACGACAGGACTCACAGATACGCAGTATTTT.

The V call is TRBV5-1, the J call TRBJ2-3; 7 nucleotides agree with TRBD2. The CDR3 spans 15 residues. The trim removed 1 base at V and 4 bases at J, leaving 6 bases unmatched. CDR1 SGHRS and CDR2 YFSETQ come from the germline V gene. DNA of the CDR3: TGCGCCAGCAGCTTGTTGGCTAGCGGCCCAGATACGCAGTATTTT. Amino acids: CASSLLASGPDTQYF.

This clone was seen a handful of times. The chain combines TRBV7-3 with TRBJ2-7; 7 nucleotides line up with TRBD2. Germline trimming cut 5 bases from V and 3 bases from J; bases unmatched to any gene: 10. This CDR3 contains 15 residues. Germline-derived CDR1 and CDR2 are SGHTA and FQGTGA. CDR3 sequence reads: CASSLTGTTHYEQYF. DNA for the CDR3: TGTGCCAGCAGCCTGACCGGGACTACCCACTACGAGCAGTACTTC.

This chain connects TRBV6-5 to TRBJ2-7, with D perhaps matching TRBD1 (6 bases). The CDR3 totals 15 residues. Between the trimmed V and J ends, which lost 7 bases and 3 bases, there was a span of 19 bases. The germline CDR1 and CDR2 sequences are MNHEY and SVGAGI. The CDR3 nucleotides read TGTGCCAGCAAGTCCCTCCGGACAGACCTCTACGAGCAGTACTTC. It codes for CASKSLRTDLYEQYF.

The rearrangement links TRBV9 to TRBJ1-6; TRBD1 is a possible D gene (6 bases). Between the trimmed V and J ends, which lost 4 bases and 0 bases, there was a span of 14 bases. Germline V gene sequence: CDR1 SGDLS, CDR2 YYNGEE. The CDR3 is 17 residues long. The CDR3 is CASSISGVSSYNSPLHF. The CDR3 DNA is TGTGCCAGCAGCATATCAGGGGTTTCCTCCTATAATTCACCCCTCCACTTT.

A note on this clone: The junction differs from germline at one of its ends, possibly a read error. The chain employs TRBV9 and TRBJ1-2, with TRBD1 matching over 11 bases. The germline CDR1 and CDR2 sequences are SGDLS and YYNGEE. This CDR3 has 16 residues. In DNA form, the CDR3 reads TGTGCCAGCAGCGGCCTAATCGGACAGGGGGCGTTTGGCCACACCTTC. This translates into CASSGLIGQGAFGHTF.

This chain uses TRBV5-4 with TRBJ1-4; D unclear. The V gene's germline CDR1 is SGHNT and CDR2 YYREEE (reference sequence). The CDR3 consists of 15 residues. V lost 4 bases, J lost 0 bases, and 10 bases lay in between. The CDR3, as DNA: TGTGCCAGCAGCGGAGGAACAGCAACTAATGAAAAACTGTTTTTT. This codes for CASSGGTATNEKLFF.

The chain joins TRBV25-1 to TRBJ2-1; TRBD1 matches at 10 bases. Per germline, CDR1 MGHDK and CDR2 SYGVNS. J was trimmed by 7 bases and V by 1 base; bases with no gene match: 7. The CDR3 has 16 residues. The CDR3 coding sequence is TGTGCCAGCAGTGAATCATGGACAGGGGGTACGAATGAGCAGTTCTTC. Residues: CASSESWTGGTNEQFF.

This clone has a single count. This chain connects TRBV7-9 to TRBJ2-4; D ambiguous. V was shortened by 9 bases and J by 2 bases, with 20 bases between the two germline ends. This CDR3 spans 16 amino acids. The germline CDR1 and CDR2 sequences are SEHNR and FQNEAQ (reference sequence). The CDR3 DNA is TGTGCCAGAACAACGGATGGTTACGAGACCAAAAACATTCAGTACTTC. Encoded protein: CARTTDGYETKNIQYF.

This chain links TRBV7-2 with TRBJ2-3, with a possible D match to TRBD2 (6 bases). V lost 3 bases to trimming and J lost 4 bases, with 11 bases between them. This CDR3 has 14 residues. CDR1 and CDR2 (germline): SGHTA, FQGNSA. The CDR3 sequence is CASSFRWGADTQYF. Written as DNA, the CDR3 is TGTGCCAGCAGCTTTCGATGGGGGGCAGATACGCAGTATTTT.

This clone was counted a single time. This chain uses TRBV5-4 with TRBJ2-5, with 7 bases identical to TRBD2. The closer fit of TRBJ2-7 to the DNA end suggests the J call may be wrong. Germline V lookup: CDR1 SGHNT, CDR2 YYREEE (reference sequence). The CDR3 loop spans 13 amino acids. This CDR3 is CASSSGTNYEQYF. The CDR3 coding sequence is TGTGCCAGCAGCTCCGGGACTAACTACGAGCAGTACTTC.

The chain links TRBV19 to TRBJ1-5; possibly TRBD1 for D (6 bases). V lost 2 bases and J 4 bases, leaving 12 bases between the germline ends. Germline CDR1 reads LNHDA; CDR2 reads SQIVND (reference sequence). This CDR3 has 15 amino acids. CDR3 in amino acids: CASSISGGANQPQHF. The DNA of the CDR3 is TGTGCCAGTAGTATATCCGGGGGCGCGAATCAGCCCCAGCATTTT.

The CDR3 here is CAWSFLDRAKLFLGYGYTF. CDR3 DNA: TGTGCCTGGAGTTTCTTGGACAGGGCCAAACTTTTTCTTGGCTATGGCTACACCTTC. The V and J genes are TRBV30 and TRBJ1-2; 8 nucleotides align to TRBD1. The V segment lost 2 bases and the J segment 4 bases; nucleotides outside the gene matches: 21. Germline values: CDR1 GTSNPN, CDR2 SVGIG (reference sequence). This CDR3 contains 19 residues.

The chain uses TRBV7-2 and TRBJ2-1; 11 nucleotides agree with TRBD2. The CDR3 totals 16 residues. Per germline, CDR1 SGHTA and CDR2 FQGNSA. The trim removed 5 bases at V and 6 bases at J, leaving 9 bases unmatched. CDR3: CASSRLAGGPVNEQFF. The CDR3 bases are TGTGCCAGCAGCAGATTAGCGGGGGGGCCGGTCAATGAGCAGTTCTTC.